This T cell receptor (beta chain) was observed in a study of blood T cell repertoires in COVID-19. The assay was immunoSEQ multiplex PCR, and TCRdb's table has in-frame clones only and misses some. The data hold about 110,000 clones, with 75% to 90% observed a single time. This clone has just a few counts. The Seattle site enrolled patients during active infection and followed them longitudinally. Germline assignment: CDR1 DFQATT and CDR2 SNEGSKA (reference sequence). Germline trimming cut 3 bases from V and 3 bases from J; bases unmatched to any gene: 18. This CDR3 contains 19 residues. Sequences were obtained from peripheral blood. The TCR originated in a woman aged 60-75 years with COVID-19, enrolled during active disease. V is TRBV20-1 and J is TRBJ2-3; 10 positions match TRBD2. CDR3 region: CSASRQTNKAGGRTDTQYF. CDR3 coding DNA: TGCAGTGCTAGTCGCCAAACGAATAAAGCGGGGGGGCGGACAGATACGCAGTATTTT.